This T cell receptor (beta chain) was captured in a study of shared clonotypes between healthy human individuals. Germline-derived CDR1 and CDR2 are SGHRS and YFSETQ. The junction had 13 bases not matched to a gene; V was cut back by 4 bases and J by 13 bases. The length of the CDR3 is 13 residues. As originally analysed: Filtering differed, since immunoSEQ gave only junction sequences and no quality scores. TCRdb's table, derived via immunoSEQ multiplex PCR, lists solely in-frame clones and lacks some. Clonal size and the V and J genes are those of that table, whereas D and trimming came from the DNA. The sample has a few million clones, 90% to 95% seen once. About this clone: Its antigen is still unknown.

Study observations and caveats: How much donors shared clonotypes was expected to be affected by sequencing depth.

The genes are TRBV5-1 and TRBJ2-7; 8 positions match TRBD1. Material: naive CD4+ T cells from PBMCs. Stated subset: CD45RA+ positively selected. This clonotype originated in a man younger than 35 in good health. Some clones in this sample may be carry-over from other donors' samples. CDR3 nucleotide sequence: TGCGCCAGCAGCGAAATTGGACAGGGAAAGCCTTACTTC. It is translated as CASSEIGQGKPYF.